Listed below are T cell receptor beta chains from one sample, sequenced in a study of T cells after yellow fever vaccination. TCRdb ran MiXCR on the 5' RACE reads and lists one entry per CDR3 protein. The top ten hold around 17% of the sample, which has approximately 300,000 distinct CDR3 sequences, about 6.9% seen once. The specimen comprised PBMCs, sampled roughly 45 days after the first yellow fever vaccination. These receptors all come from a man in his late teens or twenties who received the YFV17D yellow fever vaccine. CDR3s include the opening cysteine and the closing phenylalanine or tryptophan. A D gene is named only where the DNA matches it firmly. For some rows the clone size is stated as once, few or many, or as a class when expanded; others skip it.

abundance: many; v_gene: TRBV20-1; j_gene: TRBJ1-2; d_gene: TRBD1; CDR3aa: CSARQGFVIEGYTF; CDR3nt: TGCAGTGCGAGACAGGGGTTCGTAATCGAGGGCTACACCTTC
abundance: -; v_gene: TRBV7-2; j_gene: TRBJ1-2; d_gene: -; CDR3aa: CASSGTAQGYTF; CDR3nt: TGTGCCAGCAGCGGGACCGCGCAAGGCTACACCTTC
abundance: -; v_gene: TRBV7-3; j_gene: TRBJ2-2; d_gene: -; CDR3aa: CASSLSGLITGELFF; CDR3nt: TGTGCCAGCAGCTTATCGGGACTCATCACCGGGGAGCTGTTTTTT
abundance: -; v_gene: TRBV11-2; j_gene: TRBJ2-1; d_gene: -; CDR3aa: CASSLVPGHEQFF; CDR3nt: TGTGCCAGCAGCTTAGTCCCTGGCCATGAGCAGTTCTTC
abundance: few; v_gene: TRBV29-1; j_gene: TRBJ1-1; d_gene: -; CDR3aa: CSVRVSHGGTEAFF; CDR3nt: TGCAGCGTCCGAGTTTCACACGGGGGCACTGAAGCTTTCTTT
abundance: few; v_gene: TRBV20-1; j_gene: TRBJ2-1; d_gene: TRBD2; CDR3aa: CSAGERGAYYNEQFF; CDR3nt: TGCAGTGCAGGGGAGCGGGGGGCGTATTACAATGAGCAGTTCTTC
abundance: -; v_gene: TRBV7-9; j_gene: TRBJ2-1; d_gene: -; CDR3aa: CASSSQGPQEYEQFF; CDR3nt: TGTGCCAGCAGCAGCCAGGGGCCCCAAGAATATGAGCAGTTCTTC
abundance: -; v_gene: TRBV12-3/TRBV12-4; j_gene: TRBJ2-7; d_gene: -; CDR3aa: CASSGGTASEQYF; CDR3nt: TGTGCCAGCAGTGGGGGGACCGCCTCCGAGCAGTACTTC
abundance: many; v_gene: TRBV6-2/TRBV6-3; j_gene: TRBJ1-6; d_gene: -; CDR3aa: CASSRQDSPLHF; CDR3nt: TGTGCCAGCAGTCGGCAGGATTCACCCCTCCACTTT
abundance: -; v_gene: TRBV12-3/TRBV12-4; j_gene: TRBJ1-2; d_gene: -; CDR3aa: CASRRDNYGYTF; CDR3nt: TGTGCCAGCAGACGGGACAACTATGGCTACACCTTC
abundance: few; v_gene: TRBV2; j_gene: TRBJ1-1; d_gene: TRBD1; CDR3aa: CASSADRDSTEAFF; CDR3nt: TGTGCCAGCAGTGCGGACAGGGACAGCACTGAAGCTTTCTTT
abundance: few; v_gene: TRBV15; j_gene: TRBJ1-4; d_gene: -; CDR3aa: CATSKEGFEEKLFF; CDR3nt: TGTGCCACCAGCAAAGAAGGGTTCGAGGAAAAACTGTTTTTT
abundance: -; v_gene: TRBV7-2; j_gene: TRBJ1-5; d_gene: TRBD1; CDR3aa: CASSFEGGGIQPQHF; CDR3nt: TGTGCCAGCAGCTTCGAAGGGGGCGGTATCCAGCCCCAGCATTTT
abundance: -; v_gene: TRBV29-1; j_gene: TRBJ1-1; d_gene: -; CDR3aa: CSASVGTTEAFF; CDR3nt: TGCAGCGCCTCGGTCGGGACCACTGAAGCTTTCTTT
abundance: -; v_gene: TRBV7-8; j_gene: TRBJ2-5; d_gene: -; CDR3aa: CASSSSPGRSETQYF; CDR3nt: TGTGCCAGCAGCTCATCCCCGGGACGTTCAGAGACCCAGTACTTC
abundance: many; v_gene: TRBV7-2; j_gene: TRBJ2-7; d_gene: -; CDR3aa: CASTTGQGLLSGQYF; CDR3nt: TGTGCCAGCACCACCGGGCAGGGACTCCTGTCGGGGCAGTACTTC
abundance: few; v_gene: TRBV7-2; j_gene: TRBJ2-1; d_gene: -; CDR3aa: CASSRQAFTYNEQFF; CDR3nt: TGTGCCAGCAGCCGACAGGCATTTACCTACAATGAGCAGTTCTTC